What follows are 18 T cell receptor beta chains derived from one specimen sequenced in a study of T-cell reconstitution after alpha-beta-depleted transplantation in children (TCRdb year 2016). The treatment or condition label on this specimen signifies: allogeneic hematopoietic cell transplantation with graft depleted of TCRalphabeta T cells and CD19 B cells. The library was generated by PCR. TCRdb shows the sequencer as Illumina HiSeq 2500. TCR library preparation used molecular barcoding, with unique molecular identifiers applied to normalize quantification of the TCRbeta repertoire. Using fastp at Q25 and MiXCR, TCRdb reprocessed the public reads and kept productive beta chains. Each CDR3 protein appears once, grouped with its most common genes and DNA. The sample table records tens of thousands of distinct CDR3 sequences; about a sixth of these occur just once. The ten top clones hold 50% to 65% of the sample.

The input for sequencing was PBMCs, mostly from graft donor cells, taken 360 days after TCRalphabeta/CD19-depleted stem cell transplant. The receptors were gathered from a male patient between 2 and 15 years old who had a stem cell transplant for acute lymphoblastic leukemia, so the T cells may come from the graft donor.

The table lists this clonotype with a few counts. CDR3 nucleotide sequence: TGTGCCAGCAGTTTATGGTGGGGAGAGACCCAGTACTTC. It translates to CASSLWWGETQYF. The chain carries TRBV6-5 and TRBJ2-5; no clear D. The CDR3 has 13 amino acids. V dropped 4 bases and J dropped 4 bases, with 10 bases sitting between them. Germline lookup yields CDR1 MNHEY and CDR2 SVGAGI.

The genes are TRBV13 and TRBJ2-1; TRBD2 is a possible D gene (5 bases). The CDR3 spans 15 residues. Germline V gene data show CDR1 as PRHDT and CDR2 as FYEKMQ (reference sequence). The V gene lost 5 bases and the J gene lost 4 bases, with 15 bases spanning the gap. The CDR3 coding sequence is TGTGCCAGCAGCCTACTAGGAGACAAATACAATGAGCAGTTCTTC. Encoded protein: CASSLLGDKYNEQFF. The variable domain in full, with the rest retrieved from reference TRBV13 and TRBJ2-1, is AAGVIQSPRHLIKEKRETATLKCYPIPRHDTVYWYQQGPGQDPQFLISFYEKMQSDKGSIPDRFSAQQFSDYHSELNMSSLELGDSALYFCASSLLGDKYNEQFFGPGTRLTVL.

This chain connects TRBV10-3 to TRBJ2-1, with D hard to call. This CDR3 contains 13 residues. The V and J ends lost 6 bases and 8 bases respectively, with 14 bases between them. Germline V gives CDR1 ENHRY, CDR2 SYGVKD. For the CDR3, the DNA is TGTGCCATCAGCGAAGGCCAATTCCATGAGCAGTTCTTC. Translation gives CAISEGQFHEQFF.

Ten or more counts support this clonotype. The gene calls are TRBV10-3 and TRBJ2-2, with 12 bases aligning to TRBD1. The V and J ends lost 6 bases and 6 bases, in that order; junction bases with no gene match: 2. The germline V gene encodes CDR1 ENHRY and CDR2 SYGVKD. This CDR3 is built from 14 residues. CDR3 in DNA: TGTGCCATCAGCGGGACAGGGGGCTCCGGGGAGCTGTTTTTT. Its translation is CAISGTGGSGELFF.

This clonotype showed up many times. The chain has TRBV20-1 and TRBJ2-5; D is perhaps TRBD1 or TRBD2 (6 bases each). Germline CDR1 DFQATT, CDR2 SNEGSKA (reference sequence). The CDR3 runs 16 residues. V lost 3 bases, J lost 4 bases, and 21 bases lay in between. The CDR3 coding sequence is TGCAGTGCTAGCGGACAGTTGGCCCTGGGAGGAGAGACCCAGTACTTC. Protein: CSASGQLALGGETQYF.

This chain uses TRBV27 with TRBJ2-7; 7 nucleotides align to TRBD1. The junction had 12 bases not matched to a gene; V was cut back by 6 bases and J by 4 bases. In germline, CDR1 is MNHEY, CDR2 SMNVEV (reference sequence). CDR3 length equals 15 residues. CDR3 sequence (DNA): TGTGCCAGCAGCTATAGTGCCGACAGGGTGTACGAGCAGTACTTC. This translates into CASSYSADRVYEQYF.

This chain links TRBV10-3 with TRBJ2-1; possible D gene TRBD1, 6 bases. Germline loops: CDR1 ENHRY, CDR2 SYGVKD. The CDR3 length is 17 residues. Trimming took 6 bases from V and 6 from J, leaving 24 bases between them. This chain's CDR3 is CAIRPHREVGASNEQFF. Written as DNA, the CDR3 is TGTGCCATCAGGCCCCACAGGGAAGTTGGGGCAAGCAATGAGCAGTTCTTC.

The V gene is TRBV5-1, the J gene TRBJ2-1; 13 bases map to TRBD2. Unmatched junction bases numbered 3, after V lost 4 bases and J lost 2 bases. This CDR3 spans 16 amino acids. Germline V gives CDR1 SGHRS, CDR2 YFSETQ. CDR3 nucleotides: TGCGCCAGCAGCGTAGGGACTAGCGGGACCTACAATGAGCAGTTCTTC. It encodes CASSVGTSGTYNEQFF.

This clonotype was recorded at least ten times. The chain recombines TRBV11-2 with TRBJ2-7, with D uncertain. The CDR3 runs 11 residues. Germline assignment: CDR1 SGHAT and CDR2 FQNNGV. V lost 2 bases to trimming and J lost 4 bases, with 3 bases between them. CDR3 protein: CASSLQYEQYF. The DNA for the CDR3 is TGTGCCAGCAGCTTACAGTACGAGCAGTACTTC.

This clonotype was seen only a few times. This chain uses TRBV9 with TRBJ2-7; tentatively, D is TRBD2 (5 bases). The CDR3 contains 14 residues. Germline CDR1 is SGDLS and CDR2 is YYNGEE. The V end was cut by 0 bases, the J end by 2 bases, with 9 bases between. CDR3 sequence (DNA): TGTGCCAGCAGCGTAGATGGACTCCCCTACGAGCAGTACTTC. Translating it yields CASSVDGLPYEQYF.

This clonotype was observed at least ten times. The chain couples TRBV12-3 or TRBV12-4 to TRBJ2-1, with 8 bases fitting TRBD2. This CDR3 contains 13 residues. J was trimmed by 15 bases and V by 6 bases; bases with no gene match: 13. CDR3 DNA sequence: TGTGCCAGCAGGCCGGGACTAGGACGGTCGGGGTTCTTC. Translating it yields CASRPGLGRSGFF.

V gene TRBV7-9 combines with J gene TRBJ1-2; 7 nucleotides line up with TRBD1. This CDR3 is 12 amino acids long. In germline, CDR1 is SEHNR, CDR2 FQNEAQ (reference sequence). J was trimmed by 7 bases and V by 5 bases; bases with no gene match: 4. For the CDR3, the DNA is TGTGCCAGCAGCGACAGGGTAGGTGGCTACACCTTC. This encodes CASSDRVGGYTF.

The rearrangement joins TRBV14 to TRBJ2-3; D remains unclear. Germline V gives CDR1 SGHDN, CDR2 FVKESK. This CDR3 is built from 14 residues. The V and J ends lost 1 base and 6 bases respectively, with 11 bases between them. CDR3: CASSQVSRLDTQYF. The CDR3 DNA is TGTGCCAGCAGCCAAGTCTCACGACTTGATACGCAGTATTTT.

This clonotype was seen only a few times. This chain uses TRBV7-6 with TRBJ2-7, with 10 bases that match TRBD2. The CDR3 has 16 residues. Germline lookup yields CDR1 SGHVS and CDR2 FNYEAQ. V lost 0 bases and J lost 1; bases outside the gene matches: 3. This CDR3 is CASSLAGLANSYEQYF. The CDR3 nucleotides are TGTGCCAGCAGCTTAGCGGGACTAGCGAATTCCTACGAGCAGTACTTC.

This chain joins TRBV12-3 or TRBV12-4 and TRBJ2-5; 10 bases agree with TRBD2. This CDR3 spans 15 amino acids. The junction had 6 bases not matched to a gene; V was cut back by 3 bases and J by 5 bases. CDR3 region: CASSFLAGALETQYF. DNA for the CDR3: TGTGCCAGCAGTTTCCTAGCGGGAGCGTTGGAGACCCAGTACTTC.

This chain uses TRBV2 with TRBJ2-1, with D perhaps TRBD2 (9 bases). Trimming left V 3 bases short and J 5 bases short, with 35 bases between. The CDR3 contains 22 residues. Germline CDR1 is SNHLY and CDR2 is FYNNEI. The CDR3 nucleotides are TGTGCCAGCAGTGATTACAGGGGGGGAGTAGCGGGAGTTTCATGGTACGACAATGAGCAGTTCTTC. Protein product: CASSDYRGGVAGVSWYDNEQFF. Full variable domain (outside the CDR3, taken from reference TRBV2 and TRBJ2-1): EPEVTQTPSHQVTQMGQEVILRCVPISNHLYFYWYRQILGQKVEFLVSFYNNEISEKSEIFDDQFSVERPDGSNFTLKIRSTKLEDSAMYFCASSDYRGGVAGVSWYDNEQFFGPGTRLTVL.

This chain connects TRBV20-1 to TRBJ2-7; 9 nucleotides match TRBD2. Germline CDR1 is DFQATT and CDR2 is SNEGSKA (reference sequence). The ends lost 1 base at V and 5 bases at J; junction bases unmatched: 3. The CDR3 extends over 13 amino acids. The CDR3 here is CSARGSGRNEQYF. The CDR3 DNA sequence: TGCAGTGCTAGAGGTAGCGGGAGAAACGAGCAGTACTTC.

This clonotype has a handful of counts. The CDR3 DNA follows: TGTGCCAGCACCCTCGGGCAGGGGCGATACGAGCAGTACTTC. This sequence encodes CASTLGQGRYEQYF. V usage is TRBV11-1 and J usage is TRBJ2-7; a weak D match, TRBD1 (6 bases). Trimming took off 7 bases at V and 4 bases at J, with 17 bases between the two ends. Germline CDR1 and CDR2: SGHAT and FQDESV (reference sequence). CDR3 length equals 14 residues.